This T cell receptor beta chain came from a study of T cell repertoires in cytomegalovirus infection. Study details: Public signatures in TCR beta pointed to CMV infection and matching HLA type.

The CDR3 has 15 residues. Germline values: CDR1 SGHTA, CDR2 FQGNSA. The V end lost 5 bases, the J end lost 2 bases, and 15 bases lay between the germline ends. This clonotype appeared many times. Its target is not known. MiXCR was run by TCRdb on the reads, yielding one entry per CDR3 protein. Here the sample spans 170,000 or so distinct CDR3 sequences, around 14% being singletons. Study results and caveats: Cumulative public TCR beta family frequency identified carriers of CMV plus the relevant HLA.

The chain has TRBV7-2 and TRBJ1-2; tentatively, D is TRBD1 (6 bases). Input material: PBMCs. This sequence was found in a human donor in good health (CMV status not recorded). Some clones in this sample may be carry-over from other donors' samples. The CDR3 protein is CASSLTSTGNYGYTF. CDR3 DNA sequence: TGTGCCAGCAGCCTAACCTCGACAGGAAACTATGGCTACACCTTC.